What follows describes a single T cell receptor beta chain. This entry comes from a study of OX40 agonist ivuxolimab in advanced cancers. TCRdb's table, derived via immunoSEQ multiplex PCR, lists solely in-frame clones and lacks some. The repertoire consists of some 100,000 clones, with 85% to 90% occurring once and the leading ten covering roughly 0.84%. Germline V lookup: CDR1 SGHDT, CDR2 YYEEEE. The CDR3 contains 13 residues. Trimming took off 2 bases at V and 4 bases at J, with 9 bases between the two ends. The sequencing here drew on CD4+ or CD8+ T cells sorted from blood, taken in a trial of the OX40 agonist ivuxolimab. This sequence was found in an adult with an advanced solid tumor such as melanoma, head and neck, liver or kidney cancer. This chain joins TRBV5-6 and TRBJ1-1; D unclear. In DNA form, the CDR3 reads TGTGCCAGCAGCTTCAATCTGTTCACTGAAGCTTTCTTT. Protein product: CASSFNLFTEAFF. The full variable domain, with the rest looked up from reference TRBV5-6 and TRBJ1-1, is DAGVTQSPTHLIKTRGQQVTLRCSPKSGHDTVSWYQQALGQGPQFIFQYYEEEERQRGNFPDRFSGHQFPNYSSELNVNALLLGDSALYLCASSFNLFTEAFFGQGTRLTVV.